The 25 T cell receptor beta chains presented below share a single source sample, sequenced in a study of blood T cell repertoires in COVID-19. This table comes from immunoSEQ multiplex PCR, and its TCRdb copy is limited to in-frame clones, with some not included. This table has roughly 100,000 clones, 80% to 95% appearing once. Sequencing was performed on peripheral blood. These TCRs come from a woman between 45 and 65 years old with COVID-19, enrolled during active disease.

The rearrangement uses TRBV24-1 and TRBJ1-1; the match to TRBD1 covers 7 bases. This CDR3 has 11 amino acids. Unmatched junction bases numbered 3, after V lost 4 bases and J lost 11 bases. Germline CDR1 and CDR2: KGHDR and SFDVKD. In nucleotides, the CDR3 is TGTGCCACCAGTGACGGGACAGCCGCTTTCTTT. Protein product: CATSDGTAAFF.

The gene calls are TRBV5-1 and TRBJ2-2; D unresolved. This CDR3 is built from 14 residues. Germline V gene lookup returns CDR1 SGHRS and CDR2 YFSETQ. Trimming shortened V by 0 bases and J by 0 bases, and 3 bases separated the two germline ends. The CDR3 DNA sequence: TGCGCCAGCAGCTTGGTAGCGAACACCGGGGAGCTGTTTTTT. It yields the protein CASSLVANTGELFF. The full variable domain, its missing parts supplied by reference TRBV5-1 and TRBJ2-2, is KAGVTQTPRYLIKTRGQQVTLSCSPISGHRSVSWYQQTPGQGLQFLFEYFSETQRNKGNFPGRFSGRQFSNSRSEMNVSTLELGDSALYLCASSLVANTGELFFGEGSRLTVL.

This chain joins TRBV24-1 and TRBJ1-2; D unclear. This CDR3 is built from 15 residues. V dropped 5 bases and J dropped 2 bases, with 14 bases sitting between them. Germline V gives CDR1 KGHDR, CDR2 SFDVKD. This CDR3 reads CATSGRGLGNYGYTF. For the CDR3, the DNA is TGTGCCACCAGTGGGCGCGGTCTTGGCAACTATGGCTACACCTTC.

The chain uses TRBV5-1 and TRBJ2-7; the D gene is possibly TRBD2 (6 bases). The ends were cut back, 2 bases at V and 1 base at J, with 13 bases in the middle. Germline V gene sequence: CDR1 SGHRS, CDR2 YFSETQ. CDR3 size: 15 residues. CDR3 in amino acids: CASSFGTPHSYEQYF. The CDR3 DNA follows: TGCGCCAGCAGCTTCGGGACTCCTCATTCCTACGAGCAGTACTTC.

The J gene is TRBJ2-5, the V gene TRBV11-2; 10 nucleotides match TRBD2. This CDR3 region has 13 residues. Trimming at V came to 6 bases and at J to 3 bases, leaving 1 base not matched to a gene. The germline V gene encodes CDR1 SGHAT and CDR2 FQNNGV. Here the CDR3 DNA reads TGTGCCAGCAGAGGACTAGCGGAAGAGACCCAGTACTTC. Translating gives CASRGLAEETQYF.

CDR3 sequence (DNA): TGCGCCAGCAGCTGGACTCCGGGACAGAAACTCTATGGCTACACCTTC. This translates into CASSWTPGQKLYGYTF. J is TRBJ1-2 and V is TRBV5-1; 7 nucleotides align to TRBD1. After removal of 3 bases from V and 4 bases from J, the junction contained 12 bases not matched to a gene. Germline CDR1 reads SGHRS; CDR2 reads YFSETQ. The CDR3 extends over 16 amino acids.

V and J are TRBV7-8 and TRBJ1-4; 8 nucleotides match TRBD1. The germline CDR1 and CDR2 sequences are SGHVS and FQNEAQ. Trimming at V came to 2 bases and at J to 8 bases, leaving 13 bases not matched to a gene. This CDR3 comprises 17 residues. In DNA, the CDR3 is TGTGCCAGCAGCTTATGGGGCAGGGGGCGATCGGAAGAAAAACTGTTTTTT. Translated, it gives CASSLWGRGRSEEKLFF.

The chain joins TRBV6-5 to TRBJ2-1; 7 bases agree with TRBD2. The trim removed 7 bases at V and 12 bases at J, leaving 12 bases unmatched. The CDR3 runs 13 residues. The germline V gene has CDR1 MNHEY and CDR2 SVGAGI. The CDR3 coding sequence is TGTGCCAGCAAGGTTGGACCGAGGGAGGGGCAGTTCTTC. It yields the protein CASKVGPREGQFF.

The V call is TRBV28, the J call TRBJ1-5; TRBD1 matches 7 bases. The CDR3 is made up of 18 amino acids. Per germline, CDR1 MDHEN and CDR2 SYDVKM. With V trimmed by 4 bases and J by 2 bases, 14 bases remained unmatched. The CDR3 sequence: CASSSRQGFTFGNQPQHF. In DNA form, the CDR3 reads TGTGCCAGCAGTTCTCGACAGGGATTCACCTTTGGCAATCAGCCCCAGCATTTT.

The chain combines TRBV30 with TRBJ1-1; TRBD1 matches 7 bases. Looked up from germline, CDR1 is GTSNPN and CDR2 is SVGIG (reference sequence). The CDR3 spans 15 residues. V trimming: 0 bases; J trimming: 1 base; junction bases outside the gene matches: 5. CDR3 region: CAWSVRAGGNTEAFF. DNA for the CDR3: TGTGCCTGGAGTGTAAGAGCAGGGGGGAACACTGAAGCTTTCTTT.

The chain links TRBV19 to TRBJ1-1; tentatively, D is TRBD1 (5 bases). Trimming stripped 6 bases from V and 1 base from J, with 12 bases between. Germline lookup yields CDR1 LNHDA and CDR2 SQIVND (reference sequence). This CDR3 has 14 residues. The CDR3 DNA reads TGTGCCAGTAGGCCTATGGGGCAGAACACTGAAGCTTTCTTT. As protein: CASRPMGQNTEAFF.

V is TRBV3-1 (or the pseudogene TRBV3-2) and J is TRBJ2-7; possible D gene TRBD1, 6 bases. Looked up from germline, CDR1 is LGHDT and CDR2 is YNNKEL (reference sequence). The CDR3 sequence is 14 residues long. Trimming removed 5 bases at V and 2 bases at J, with 13 bases between. The CDR3 sequence is CASSDGTRTYEQYF. CDR3 in DNA: TGTGCCAGCAGCGATGGGACACGTACCTACGAGCAGTACTTC.

The J gene is TRBJ1-5, the V gene TRBV10-2; 7 bases line up with TRBD1. Germline CDR1 reads WSHSY; CDR2 reads SAAADI. The length of the CDR3 is 14 residues. Trimming removed 6 bases from V and 5 bases from J; junction bases left unmatched: 7. Here the CDR3 DNA reads TGCGCCAGCAGGCAGACAGGGACCGATCAGCCCCAGCATTTT. Protein product: CASRQTGTDQPQHF.

The CDR3 region is CASSHSPGLNYGYTF. CDR3 nucleotides: TGTGCCAGCAGCCATTCCCCGGGACTCAACTATGGCTACACCTTC. This sequence joins TRBV28 and TRBJ1-2; weak D call: TRBD1 (5 bases). Trimming cost V 6 bases and J 2 bases, with 16 bases left between them. CDR1 and CDR2 (germline): MDHEN, SYDVKM. The CDR3 runs 15 residues.

V is TRBV11-3 and J is TRBJ1-2, with TRBD1 as a possible D gene (6 bases). The CDR3 has 13 residues. CDR1 and CDR2 (germline): SGHNT, YENEEA. Trimming removed 0 bases at V and 7 bases at J, with 9 bases between. CDR3 protein: CASSLDSRGGYTF. CDR3 in DNA: TGTGCCAGCAGCTTAGATTCCAGGGGTGGCTACACCTTC.

The V call is TRBV24-1, the J call TRBJ1-5, with a possible D match to TRBD1 (6 bases). The CDR3 is 12 residues long. From germline, CDR1 is KGHDR and CDR2 SFDVKD. V was trimmed by 4 bases and J by 7 bases, leaving 7 bases between them. The CDR3 DNA reads TGTGCCACCAGTGACCAGGGGCAGCCCCAGCATTTT. This translates into CATSDQGQPQHF.

The chain combines TRBV5-6 with TRBJ1-3; a possible D gene is TRBD1 (5 bases). Trimming cost V 6 bases and J 4 bases, with 11 bases left between them. The CDR3 totals 13 residues. Per the germline V gene, CDR1 is SGHDT and CDR2 is YYEEEE. The CDR3 nucleotides read TGTGCCAGCACCCTGACAGACGGAAACACCATATATTTT. Translation: CASTLTDGNTIYF.

The V call is TRBV28, the J call TRBJ2-7, with 11 bases matching TRBD1. Germline lookup yields CDR1 MDHEN and CDR2 SYDVKM. The V gene end was trimmed by 11 bases and the J gene end by 4 bases; junction bases not matched to a gene: 10. The CDR3 spans 14 residues. The CDR3 nucleotides read TGTGCCTCCCGCCGGGACAGGGGGATGTACGAGCAGTACTTC. Translated, it gives CASRRDRGMYEQYF.

This chain's CDR3 is CASSSPTGLGYGYTF. Written as DNA, the CDR3 is TGTGCCAGCAGCTCCCCTACAGGGCTAGGGTATGGCTACACCTTC. The chain carries TRBV7-9 and TRBJ1-2; D is perhaps TRBD1 (6 bases). The V end lost 4 bases, the J end lost 5 bases, and 17 bases lay between the germline ends. The CDR3 runs 15 residues. CDR1 SEHNR and CDR2 FQNEAQ come from the germline V gene (reference sequence).

The chain uses TRBV10-2 and TRBJ2-2, with a possible D match to TRBD2 (7 bases). CDR3 length equals 15 residues. V lost 7 bases to trimming and J lost 7 bases, with 19 bases between them. Per the germline V gene, CDR1 is WSHSY and CDR2 is SAAADI. The CDR3 here is CASTQAGGLGGELFF. CDR3 DNA sequence: TGCGCCAGCACCCAAGCCGGGGGGCTGGGCGGGGAGCTGTTTTTT.

The chain has TRBV30 and TRBJ1-5, with 8 bases that match TRBD1. CDR3 length: 15 amino acids. Germline V gene lookup returns CDR1 GTSNPN and CDR2 SVGIG (reference sequence). Losses at the gene ends were 0 bases for V and 4 bases for J; bases not matched to a gene: 5. CDR3 in amino acids: CAWSVKQGANQPQHF. In DNA form, the CDR3 reads TGTGCCTGGAGTGTAAAGCAGGGGGCAAATCAGCCCCAGCATTTT.

The rearrangement uses TRBV9 and TRBJ1-3; D is unresolved. Germline CDR1 is SGDLS and CDR2 is YYNGEE. V was cut by 2 bases and J by 8 bases, with 8 bases left in between. The CDR3 runs 12 residues. CDR3 sequence reads: CASSVISDTIYF. As DNA, the CDR3 is TGTGCCAGCAGCGTTATTAGCGACACCATATATTTT.

The rearrangement joins TRBV2 to TRBJ1-2; D unclear. This CDR3 is 17 amino acids long. Germline-derived CDR1 and CDR2 are SNHLY and FYNNEI. Trimming stripped 6 bases from V and 0 bases from J, with 20 bases between. The CDR3 protein is CASRGFYEGETNYGYTF. The CDR3 DNA sequence: TGTGCCAGCAGGGGGTTTTATGAGGGCGAGACTAACTATGGCTACACCTTC.

This chain connects TRBV5-1 to TRBJ1-5; perhaps TRBD1 as D (5 bases). The CDR3 consists of 17 residues. Trimming removed 2 bases at V and 0 bases at J, with 15 bases between. The germline V gene encodes CDR1 SGHRS and CDR2 YFSETQ. CDR3 in DNA: TGCGCCAGCAGCTTCCAATACAGGTCTTATAGCAATCAGCCCCAGCATTTT. Translating it yields CASSFQYRSYSNQPQHF.

The chain joins TRBV2 to TRBJ1-5; D is possibly TRBD1 (5 bases). This CDR3 comprises 15 residues. The germline V gene encodes CDR1 SNHLY and CDR2 FYNNEI. Trimming removed 6 bases at V and 0 bases at J, with 12 bases between. The CDR3 reads CASRALTASNQPQHF. The DNA of the CDR3 is TGTGCCAGCAGGGCCCTGACAGCTAGCAATCAGCCCCAGCATTTT.